The 14 T cell receptor beta chains presented below share a single source sample, sequenced in a study of cytomegalovirus exposure and HLA in healthy donors (TCRdb year 2017). The method was the immunoSEQ multiplex PCR assay. A mixture of 60 forward primers for TCR Vbeta segments and 13 reverse primers for TCR Jbeta segments was used in the multiplex PCR. TCRdb re-hosts the immuneACCESS table, in-frame sequences only. Its copies lack some clones; in the studies checked, an unresolved V gene accounts for under half of them, and the cause for the rest is not known. The sample data list approximately 190,000 clones, and over 70% of these were observed just once. The ten largest make up 3.5% to 4% of the sample. Sequencing was carried out using PBMCs. The receptors stem from a man aged 50 to 59 in good health and CMV-seronegative.

The genes are TRBV9 and TRBJ2-3, with 9 bases fitting TRBD2. V lost 0 bases, J lost 7 bases, and 3 bases stayed unmatched. Per the germline V gene, CDR1 is SGDLS and CDR2 is YYNGEE. CDR3 size: 14 residues. The CDR3 region is CASSVGGGGNTQYF. CDR3 nucleotide sequence: TGTGCCAGCAGCGTAGGCGGGGGGGGGAATACGCAGTATTTT.

This rearrangement joins TRBV7-9 to TRBJ2-6; D is uncertain. Germline CDR1 is SEHNR and CDR2 is FQNEAQ (reference sequence). The CDR3 has 15 amino acids. V was pared by 3 bases and J by 3 bases, with 9 bases between. The CDR3 reads CASSLSPFGANVLTF. Here the CDR3 DNA reads TGTGCCAGCAGCTTGAGCCCCTTTGGGGCCAACGTCCTGACTTTC. The full variable domain, in which reference TRBV7-9 and TRBJ2-6 provide the parts outside the CDR3, is DTGVSQNPRHKITKRGQNVTFRCDPISEHNRLYWYRQTLGQGPEFLTYFQNEAQLEKSRLLSDRFSAERPKGSFSTLEIQRTEQGDSAMYLCASSLSPFGANVLTFGAGSRLTVL.

The rearrangement uses TRBV6-6 and TRBJ2-2; no firm D call. CDR1 and CDR2 (germline): MNHNY, SVGAGI (reference sequence). The CDR3 length is 14 residues. Trimming removed 6 bases from V and 0 bases from J, with 8 bases in between. The CDR3: CASSIDTNTGELFF. In DNA form, the CDR3 reads TGTGCCAGCAGCATCGACACGAACACCGGGGAGCTGTTTTTT.

J is TRBJ1-6 and V is TRBV4-3; no firm D call. The CDR3 is 14 residues long. The ends were cut back, 5 bases at V and 10 bases at J, with 15 bases in the middle. Looked up from germline, CDR1 is LGHNA and CDR2 is YSLEER. The CDR3 sequence: CASSVEGGWSPLHF. The CDR3 DNA is TGCGCCAGCAGCGTGGAGGGAGGCTGGTCACCCCTCCACTTT.

Turning to this clone: This sample also contains other DNA sequences that code for the same CDR3. The rearrangement joins TRBV11-2 to TRBJ1-5; 8 bases match TRBD1. CDR1 is SGHAT and CDR2 is FQNNGV in the germline V gene. The CDR3 length is 15 residues. The ends lost 4 bases at V and 2 bases at J; junction bases unmatched: 4. CDR3 in amino acids: CASSSGQGRNQPQHF. CDR3 sequence (DNA): TGTGCCAGCAGCTCAGGACAGGGACGCAATCAGCCCCAGCATTTT. Looking up the rest from reference TRBV11-2 and TRBJ1-5 gives the full variable domain: EAGVAQSPRYKIIEKRQSVAFWCNPISGHATLYWYQQILGQGPKLLIQFQNNGVVDDSQLPKDRFSAERLKGVDSTLKIQPAKLEDSAVYLCASSSGQGRNQPQHFGDGTRLSIL.

This chain joins TRBV4-3 and TRBJ2-5, with 8 bases that match TRBD1. The germline CDR1 and CDR2 sequences are LGHNA and YSLEER. Unmatched junction bases numbered 7, after V lost 0 bases and J lost 7 bases. CDR3 size: 15 residues. The CDR3 DNA follows: TGCGCCAGCAGCCAAGATCAGGGGACAGGAGGGACCCAGTACTTC. This gives the protein CASSQDQGTGGTQYF.

This chain connects TRBV9 to TRBJ1-2, with TRBD1 matching over 7 bases. CDR1 and CDR2 (germline): SGDLS, YYNGEE. The CDR3 is 15 residues long. The V and J ends lost 0 bases and 2 bases, in that order; junction bases with no gene match: 4. CDR3 nucleotides: TGTGCCAGCAGCGTAGGCGACAGGGCAAACTATGGCTACACCTTC. The encoded protein is CASSVGDRANYGYTF. The full variable domain, rest sourced from reference TRBV9 and TRBJ1-2, is DSGVTQTPKHLITATGQRVTLRCSPRSGDLSVYWYQQSLDQGLQFLIQYYNGEERAKGNILERFSAQQFPDLHSELNLSSLELGDSALYFCASSVGDRANYGYTFGSGTRLTVV.

To note about this clone: One junction end disagrees with the germline gene, perhaps due to a read error. Within the sample, other DNA sequences also encode this same CDR3. The chain joins TRBV7-8 to TRBJ2-3; D unresolved. Germline V CDR1 and CDR2: SGHVS, FQNEAQ. This CDR3 has 12 amino acids. The CDR3 loop is CASSFRGDTQYF. For the CDR3, the DNA is TGTGCCAGCAGCTTTCGCGGCGATACGCAGTACTTT.

V and J are TRBV10-1 and TRBJ1-6; D is ambiguous. The germline gives CDR1 WNHNN, CDR2 SYGVQD (reference sequence). The CDR3 has 12 residues. V dropped 3 bases and J dropped 6 bases, with 3 bases sitting between them. The CDR3 DNA reads as TGCGCCAGCAGTGACCGTAATTCACCCCTCCACTTT. It specifies CASSDRNSPLHF.

The rearrangement links TRBV19 to TRBJ1-5, with 7 positions matching TRBD1. The CDR3 totals 15 residues. V lost 5 bases, J lost 3 bases, and 7 bases stayed unmatched. The germline gives CDR1 LNHDA, CDR2 SQIVND (reference sequence). As DNA, the CDR3 is TGTGCCAGTAGTGACGTAGACAGGGCCAATCAGCCCCAGCATTTT. It encodes CASSDVDRANQPQHF.

The V call is TRBV11-3, the J call TRBJ2-4; tentative D call: TRBD2 (6 bases). This CDR3 region has 12 residues. The V end was cut by 6 bases, the J end by 5 bases, with 8 bases between. The germline CDR1 and CDR2 sequences are SGHNT and YENEEA. The CDR3 DNA follows: TGTGCCAGCAGGGGGACTGAAAACATTCAGTACTTC. It specifies CASRGTENIQYF.

This rearrangement joins TRBV2 to TRBJ2-7; TRBD1 matches 9 bases. This CDR3 contains 17 residues. CDR1 is SNHLY and CDR2 is FYNNEI in the germline V gene. V lost 2 bases, J lost 6 bases, and 14 bases stayed unmatched. This CDR3 is CASSESGWTGVYSEQYF. In DNA, the CDR3 is TGTGCCAGCAGTGAATCGGGATGGACAGGGGTTTATTCCGAGCAGTACTTC.

This clone has only one observation. This chain links TRBV6-6 with TRBJ1-2; 7 bases map to TRBD1. The CDR3 runs 13 residues. The J segment lost 2 bases and the V segment lost 6 bases, leaving 3 bases of the junction unmatched. From germline, CDR1 is MNHNY and CDR2 SVGAGI (reference sequence). The CDR3 here is CASSLTGNYGYTF. CDR3 nucleotide sequence: TGTGCCAGCAGCCTGACAGGGAACTATGGCTACACCTTC.

This clone was counted once. The chain combines TRBV6-1 with TRBJ2-7, with a weak D call TRBD2 (5 bases). The CDR3 has 15 residues. V lost 5 bases and J lost 0, with 14 bases in between. From germline, CDR1 is MNHNS and CDR2 SASEGT. CDR3 bases: TGTGCCAGCAGTCCGGGGTTGTGGGACTCCTACGAGCAGTACTTC. This encodes CASSPGLWDSYEQYF.